A selection of T cell receptor beta chains follows, all from one sample in a study of blood T cell repertoires in COVID-19. TCRdb keeps only in-frame clones here, not all; method: immunoSEQ multiplex PCR. This repertoire shows hundreds of thousands of clones, approximately 91% found once; its top ten account for approximately 1.5%. The sample consisted of PBMCs or T cells enriched from blood (not recorded which). The origin of the receptors is a woman between 18 and 29 years old who had been exposed to COVID-19. The CDR3 runs from the conserved cysteine through the conserved F or W. A D gene is named only where the DNA matches it firmly. Clone size is not always given. Where it is, it says once, few, many or a class for expanded clones.

TRBJ1-4	TRBD1	TRBV5-1	-	TGCGCCAGCAGCTTAACCGGGACAGGGAGTGTTGCACTGTTTTTT	CASSLTGTGSVALFF
TRBJ1-6	-	TRBV28	once	TGTGCCAGCAGTTTATTCGTGCGGGGTCATGTGGGCTCACCCCTCCACTTT	CASSLFVRGHVGSPLHF
TRBJ2-1	-	TRBV19	-	TGTGCCAGTAGCGCGGGACTGGGACCGAATGAGCAGTTCTTC	CASSAGLGPNEQFF
TRBJ1-5	-	TRBV19	-	TGTGCCAGTAAGAGGTCAGTTTATCAGCCCCAGCATTTT	CASKRSVYQPQHF
TRBJ1-1	-	TRBV28	-	TGTGCCAGCAGTTTACCGCAGGGCCTGAACACTGAAGCTTTCTTT	CASSLPQGLNTEAFF
TRBJ2-1	TRBD2	TRBV15	-	TGTGCCACCAGCAGAGATTACGGGCTAGCGGATACCTACAATGAGCAGTTCTTC	CATSRDYGLADTYNEQFF
TRBJ2-7	-	TRBV7-8	few	TGTGCCAGCAGCCCGAGAACAGGGAACCTCCACGAGCAGTACTTC	CASSPRTGNLHEQYF
TRBJ2-3	TRBD2	TRBV9	-	TGTGCCAGCAGCCCGGGACTAGCGGGGGGGACCGAACCCCCAGATACGCAGTATTTT	CASSPGLAGGTEPPDTQYF
TRBJ2-7	-	TRBV3-1/TRBV3-2	-	TGTGCCAGCAGCCAAGATCGGGGATCCCTCTACGAGCAGTACTTC	CASSQDRGSLYEQYF
TRBJ1-2	-	TRBV6-2/TRBV6-3	-	TGTGCCAGCAGCACAAGCGGGGTTTTCTATGGCTACACCTTC	CASSTSGVFYGYTF
TRBJ1-6	TRBD1	TRBV18	-	TGTGCCAGCTCACCACCAGGACAGGGGTCTCCTTCACCCCTCCACTTT	CASSPPGQGSPSPLHF
TRBJ2-7	-	TRBV28	-	TGTGCCAGCAACCCAAGGTACGGGACTCTTTACGAGCAGTACTTC	CASNPRYGTLYEQYF
TRBJ1-6	TRBD1	TRBV28	-	TGTGCCAGCAGTTTGCACGGACAGGGTAGATCACCCCTCCACTTT	CASSLHGQGRSPLHF
TRBJ2-3	-	TRBV19	-	TGTGCCAGTAGTATCGGAGGAGTTAGCACAGATACGCAGTATTTT	CASSIGGVSTDTQYF
TRBJ1-4	-	TRBV2	-	TGTGCCAGCGACGGTGGGGCAGGGACTAGAAAACTGTTTTTT	CASDGGAGTRKLFF
TRBJ1-2	TRBD1	TRBV7-2	-	TGTGCCAGCAGCTGGGGATCGACAGGGGTTGGCTACACCTTC	CASSWGSTGVGYTF